The clone carrying this T cell receptor (beta chain) is a singleton in its sample. Germline V lookup: CDR1 MNHEY, CDR2 SMNVEV (reference sequence). CDR3 size: 14 residues. Trimming cost V 0 bases and J 3 bases, with 8 bases left between them. This specimen comes from a study of shared clonotypes between healthy human individuals. Looking at the study overall: Donors consisted of a couple of women and a few men between 18 and 49.

Cells designated naive CD8 were CD45RO-negative and were positively selected for CCR7, with terminally differentiated effector memory CD45RA+ cells excluded. Every contributor of samples was a Caucasian grown-up residing in Nashville, Tennessee. Sequencing was performed with immunoSEQ multiplex PCR; in TCRdb, only in-frame clones are kept and a portion is missing. The table records some 1,900,000 clones, 85% to 95% of them present only once. Sequenced material: naive CD8+ T cells sorted from blood. The source of this sequence is a man aged 18 to 35 in good health. This chain links TRBV27 with TRBJ1-1; a possible D gene is TRBD1 (5 bases). CDR3 amino acids: CASSLSGHHTEAFF. The CDR3 DNA reads as TGTGCCAGCAGTTTATCGGGGCATCACACTGAAGCTTTCTTT.